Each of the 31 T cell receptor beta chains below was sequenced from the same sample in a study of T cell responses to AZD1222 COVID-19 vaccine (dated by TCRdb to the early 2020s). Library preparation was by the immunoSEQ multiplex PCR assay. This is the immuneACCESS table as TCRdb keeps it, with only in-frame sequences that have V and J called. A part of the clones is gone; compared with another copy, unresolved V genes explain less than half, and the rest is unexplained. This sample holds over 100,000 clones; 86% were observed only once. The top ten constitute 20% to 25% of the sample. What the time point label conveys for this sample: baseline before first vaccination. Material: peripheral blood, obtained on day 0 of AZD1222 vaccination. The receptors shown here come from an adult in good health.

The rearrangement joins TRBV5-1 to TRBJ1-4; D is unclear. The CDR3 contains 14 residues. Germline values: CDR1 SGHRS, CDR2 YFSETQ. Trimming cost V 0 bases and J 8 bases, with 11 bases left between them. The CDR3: CASSLGVRGEKLFF. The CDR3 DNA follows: TGCGCCAGCAGCTTGGGGGTCAGAGGGGAAAAACTGTTTTTT.

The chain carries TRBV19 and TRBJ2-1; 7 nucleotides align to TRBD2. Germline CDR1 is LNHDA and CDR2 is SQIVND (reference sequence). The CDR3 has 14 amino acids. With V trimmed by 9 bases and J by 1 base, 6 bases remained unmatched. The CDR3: CASGGFGSYNEQFF. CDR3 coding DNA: TGTGCCAGCGGGGGGTTTGGGTCCTACAATGAGCAGTTCTTC.

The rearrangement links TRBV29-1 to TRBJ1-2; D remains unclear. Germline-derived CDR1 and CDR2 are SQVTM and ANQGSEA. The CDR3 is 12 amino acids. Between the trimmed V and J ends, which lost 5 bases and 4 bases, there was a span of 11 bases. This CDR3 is CSVLRAGYGYTF. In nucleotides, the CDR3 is TGCAGCGTTCTCCGGGCTGGCTATGGCTACACCTTC.

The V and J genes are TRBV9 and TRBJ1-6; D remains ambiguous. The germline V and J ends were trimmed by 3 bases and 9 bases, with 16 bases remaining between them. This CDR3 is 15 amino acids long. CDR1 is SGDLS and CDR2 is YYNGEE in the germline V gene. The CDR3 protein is CASSEGSGGSSPLHF. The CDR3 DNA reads TGTGCCAGCAGCGAGGGCAGCGGAGGCAGTTCACCCCTCCACTTT. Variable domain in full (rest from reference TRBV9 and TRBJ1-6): DSGVTQTPKHLITATGQRVTLRCSPRSGDLSVYWYQQSLDQGLQFLIQYYNGEERAKGNILERFSAQQFPDLHSELNLSSLELGDSALYFCASSEGSGGSSPLHFGNGTRLTVT.

CDR3 amino acids: CASSQGTGGSNQPQHF. For the CDR3, the DNA is TGTGCCAGCAGCCAAGGTACAGGAGGAAGCAATCAGCCCCAGCATTTT. The genes are TRBV3-1 (or the pseudogene TRBV3-2) and TRBJ1-5; the D gene is possibly TRBD1 (5 bases). The germline V gene has CDR1 LGHDT and CDR2 YNNKEL (reference sequence). The CDR3 extends over 16 amino acids. Trimming took 1 base from V and 1 from J, leaving 11 bases between them.

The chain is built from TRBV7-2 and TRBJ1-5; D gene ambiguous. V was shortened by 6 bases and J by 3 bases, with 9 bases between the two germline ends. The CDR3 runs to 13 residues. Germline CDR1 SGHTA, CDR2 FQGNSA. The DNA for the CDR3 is TGTGCCAGCAGAGGCAGCGACAATCAGCCCCAGCATTTT. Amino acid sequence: CASRGSDNQPQHF.

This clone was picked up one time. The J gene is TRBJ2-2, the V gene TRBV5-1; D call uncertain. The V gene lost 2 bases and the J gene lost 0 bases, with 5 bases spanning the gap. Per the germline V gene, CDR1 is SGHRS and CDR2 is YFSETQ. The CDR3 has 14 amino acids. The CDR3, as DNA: TGCGCCAGCAGCTTACCCCCGAACACCGGGGAGCTGTTTTTT. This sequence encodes CASSLPPNTGELFF.

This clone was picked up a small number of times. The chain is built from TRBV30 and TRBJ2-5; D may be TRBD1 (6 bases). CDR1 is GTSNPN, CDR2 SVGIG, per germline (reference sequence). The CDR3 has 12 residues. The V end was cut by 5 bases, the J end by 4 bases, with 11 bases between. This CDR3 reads CAWGGSGETQYF. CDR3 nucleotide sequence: TGTGCCTGGGGGGGCTCGGGAGAGACCCAGTACTTC.

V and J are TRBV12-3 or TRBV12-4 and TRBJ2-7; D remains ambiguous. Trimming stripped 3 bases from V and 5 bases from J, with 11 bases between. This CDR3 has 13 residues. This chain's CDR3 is CASSLVGSDEQYF. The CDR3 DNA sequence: TGTGCCAGCAGTTTGGTGGGGTCCGACGAGCAGTACTTC.

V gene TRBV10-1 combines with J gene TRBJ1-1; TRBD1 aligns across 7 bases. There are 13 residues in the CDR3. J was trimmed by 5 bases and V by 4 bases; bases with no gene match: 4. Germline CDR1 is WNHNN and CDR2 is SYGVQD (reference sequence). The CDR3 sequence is CASSATGRTEAFF. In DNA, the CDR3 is TGCGCCAGCAGTGCGACAGGGAGGACTGAAGCTTTCTTT.

CDR3: CASSLAGTSNTEAFF. The CDR3 nucleotides are TGCGCCAGCAGCTTAGCCGGGACATCAAACACTGAAGCTTTCTTT. The rearrangement uses TRBV5-1 and TRBJ1-1; weak D call: TRBD1 (6 bases). CDR1 is SGHRS and CDR2 is YFSETQ in the germline V gene. Deletions cut 2 bases from V and 2 bases from J, with 13 bases between. There are 15 residues in the CDR3. The full variable domain, rest sourced from reference TRBV5-1 and TRBJ1-1, is KAGVTQTPRYLIKTRGQQVTLSCSPISGHRSVSWYQQTPGQGLQFLFEYFSETQRNKGNFPGRFSGRQFSNSRSEMNVSTLELGDSALYLCASSLAGTSNTEAFFGQGTRLTVV.

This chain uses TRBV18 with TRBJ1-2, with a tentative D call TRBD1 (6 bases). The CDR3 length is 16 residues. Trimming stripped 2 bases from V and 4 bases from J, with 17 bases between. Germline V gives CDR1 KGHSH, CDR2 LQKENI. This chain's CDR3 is CASSPILPDRSYGYTF. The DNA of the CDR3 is TGTGCCAGCTCACCAATTCTGCCCGACAGGTCCTATGGCTACACCTTC.

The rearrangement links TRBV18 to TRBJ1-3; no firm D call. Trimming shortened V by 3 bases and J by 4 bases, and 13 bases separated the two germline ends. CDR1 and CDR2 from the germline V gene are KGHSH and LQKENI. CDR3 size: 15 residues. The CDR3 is CASSPQEATGNTIYF. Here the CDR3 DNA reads TGTGCCAGCTCACCGCAGGAAGCGACAGGAAACACCATATATTTT.

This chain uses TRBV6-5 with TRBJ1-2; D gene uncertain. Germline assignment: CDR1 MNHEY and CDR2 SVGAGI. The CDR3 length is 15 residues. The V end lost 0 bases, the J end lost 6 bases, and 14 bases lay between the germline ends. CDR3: CASSYSIFEEDGYTF. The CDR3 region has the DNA TGTGCCAGCAGTTACTCGATCTTCGAGGAGGATGGCTACACCTTC.

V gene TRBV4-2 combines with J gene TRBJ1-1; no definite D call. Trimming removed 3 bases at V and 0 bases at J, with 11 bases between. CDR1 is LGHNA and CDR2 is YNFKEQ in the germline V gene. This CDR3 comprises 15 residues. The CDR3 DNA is TGTGCCAGCAGCCAGGGGTTTGGAGTGAACACTGAAGCTTTCTTT. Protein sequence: CASSQGFGVNTEAFF.

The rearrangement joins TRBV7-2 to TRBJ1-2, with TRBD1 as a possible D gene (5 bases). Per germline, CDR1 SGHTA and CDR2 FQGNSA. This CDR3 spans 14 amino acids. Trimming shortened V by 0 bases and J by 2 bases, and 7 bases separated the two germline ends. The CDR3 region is CASSLAGGNYGYTF. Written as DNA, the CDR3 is TGTGCCAGCAGCTTAGCCGGGGGGAACTATGGCTACACCTTC. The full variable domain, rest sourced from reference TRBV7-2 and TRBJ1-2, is GAGVSQSPSNKVTEKGKDVELRCDPISGHTALYWYRQSLGQGLEFLIYFQGNSAPDKSGLPSDRFSAERTGGSVSTLTIQRTQQEDSAVYLCASSLAGGNYGYTFGSGTRLTVV.

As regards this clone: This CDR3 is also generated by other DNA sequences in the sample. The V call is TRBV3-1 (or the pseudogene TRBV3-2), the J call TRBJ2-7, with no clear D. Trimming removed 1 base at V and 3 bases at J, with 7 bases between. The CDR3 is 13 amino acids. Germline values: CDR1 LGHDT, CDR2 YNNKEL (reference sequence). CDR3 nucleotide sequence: TGTGCCAGCAGCCAAGCAGGCCTCTACGAGCAGTACTTC. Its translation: CASSQAGLYEQYF.

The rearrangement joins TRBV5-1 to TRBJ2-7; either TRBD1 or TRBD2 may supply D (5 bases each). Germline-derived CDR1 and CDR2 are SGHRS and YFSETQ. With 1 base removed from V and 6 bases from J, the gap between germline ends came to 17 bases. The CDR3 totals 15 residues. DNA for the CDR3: TGCGCCAGCAGCTTGTCTGCAGGGAGACTGAGCGAGCAGTACTTC. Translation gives CASSLSAGRLSEQYF. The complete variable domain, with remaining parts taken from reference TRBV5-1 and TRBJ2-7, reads KAGVTQTPRYLIKTRGQQVTLSCSPISGHRSVSWYQQTPGQGLQFLFEYFSETQRNKGNFPGRFSGRQFSNSRSEMNVSTLELGDSALYLCASSLSAGRLSEQYFGPGTRLTVT.

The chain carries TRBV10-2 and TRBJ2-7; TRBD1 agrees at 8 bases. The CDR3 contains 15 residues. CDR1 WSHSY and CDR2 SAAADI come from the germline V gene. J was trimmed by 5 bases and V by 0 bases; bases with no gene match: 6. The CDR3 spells CASSESARGLHEQYF. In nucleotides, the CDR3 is TGCGCCAGCAGTGAGTCGGCCAGGGGGCTCCACGAGCAGTACTTC.

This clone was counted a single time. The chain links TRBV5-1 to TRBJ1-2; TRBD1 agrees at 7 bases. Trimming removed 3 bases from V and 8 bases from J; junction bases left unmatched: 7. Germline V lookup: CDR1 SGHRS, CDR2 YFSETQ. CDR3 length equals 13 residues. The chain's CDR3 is CASSSSPGGGYTF. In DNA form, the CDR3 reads TGCGCCAGCAGCTCGAGCCCAGGGGGAGGCTACACCTTC. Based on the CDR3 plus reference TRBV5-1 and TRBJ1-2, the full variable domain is KAGVTQTPRYLIKTRGQQVTLSCSPISGHRSVSWYQQTPGQGLQFLFEYFSETQRNKGNFPGRFSGRQFSNSRSEMNVSTLELGDSALYLCASSSSPGGGYTFGSGTRLTVV.

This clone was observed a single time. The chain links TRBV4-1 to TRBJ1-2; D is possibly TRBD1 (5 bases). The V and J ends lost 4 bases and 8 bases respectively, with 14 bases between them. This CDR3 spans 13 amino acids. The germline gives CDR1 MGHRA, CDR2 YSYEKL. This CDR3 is CASSPSRWGGYTF. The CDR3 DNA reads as TGCGCCAGCAGCCCCAGCCGATGGGGGGGCTACACCTTC.

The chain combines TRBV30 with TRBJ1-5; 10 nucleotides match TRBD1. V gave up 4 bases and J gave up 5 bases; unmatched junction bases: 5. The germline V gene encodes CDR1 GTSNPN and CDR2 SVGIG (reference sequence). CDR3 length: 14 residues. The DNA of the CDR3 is TGTGCCTGGAAGCGACAGGGGGCTTATCAGCCCCAGCATTTT. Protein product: CAWKRQGAYQPQHF. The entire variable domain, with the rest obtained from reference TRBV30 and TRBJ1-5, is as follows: SQTIHQWPATLVQPVGSPLSLECTVEGTSNPNLYWYRQAAGRGLQLLFYSVGIGQISSEVPQNLSASRPQDRQFILSSKKLLLSDSGFYLCAWKRQGAYQPQHFGDGTRLSIL.

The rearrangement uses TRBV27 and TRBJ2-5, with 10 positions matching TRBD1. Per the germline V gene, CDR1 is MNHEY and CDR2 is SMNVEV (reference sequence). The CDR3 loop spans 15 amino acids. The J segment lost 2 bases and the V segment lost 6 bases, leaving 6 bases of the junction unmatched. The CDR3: CASSLGQGQQETQYF. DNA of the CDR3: TGTGCCAGCAGCCTGGGACAGGGGCAACAAGAGACCCAGTACTTC.

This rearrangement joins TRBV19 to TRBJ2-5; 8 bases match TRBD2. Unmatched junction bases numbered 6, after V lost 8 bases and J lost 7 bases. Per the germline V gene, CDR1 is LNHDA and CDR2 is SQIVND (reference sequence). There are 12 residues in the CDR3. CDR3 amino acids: CASSPRGVTQYF. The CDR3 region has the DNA TGTGCCAGTTCGCCGCGGGGGGTGACCCAGTACTTC.

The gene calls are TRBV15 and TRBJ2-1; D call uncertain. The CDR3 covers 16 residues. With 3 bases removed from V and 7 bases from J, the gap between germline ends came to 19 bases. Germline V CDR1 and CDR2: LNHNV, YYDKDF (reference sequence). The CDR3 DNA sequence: TGTGCCACCAGCAGCCCGGTGACTGATCTTTGGAATGAGCAGTTCTTC. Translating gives CATSSPVTDLWNEQFF.

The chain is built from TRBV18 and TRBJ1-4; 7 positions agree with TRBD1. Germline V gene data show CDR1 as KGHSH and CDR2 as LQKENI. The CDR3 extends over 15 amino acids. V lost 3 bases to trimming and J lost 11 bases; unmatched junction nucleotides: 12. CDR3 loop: CASSPLRDSSEKLFF. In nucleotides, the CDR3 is TGTGCCAGCTCACCCCTCCGGGACAGTAGCGAGAAACTGTTTTTT.

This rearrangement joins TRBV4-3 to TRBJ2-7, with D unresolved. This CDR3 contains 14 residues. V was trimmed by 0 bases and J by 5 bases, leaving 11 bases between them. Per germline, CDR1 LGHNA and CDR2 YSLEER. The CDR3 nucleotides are TGCGCCAGCAGCCAAGATCAAAGCTGGGACGAGCAGTACTTC. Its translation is CASSQDQSWDEQYF.

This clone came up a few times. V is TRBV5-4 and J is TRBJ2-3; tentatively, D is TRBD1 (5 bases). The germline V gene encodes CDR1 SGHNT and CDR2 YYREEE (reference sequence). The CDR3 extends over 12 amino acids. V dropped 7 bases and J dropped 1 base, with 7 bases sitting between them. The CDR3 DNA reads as TGTGCCAGCCGCAGGGGCACAGATACGCAGTATTTT. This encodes CASRRGTDTQYF.

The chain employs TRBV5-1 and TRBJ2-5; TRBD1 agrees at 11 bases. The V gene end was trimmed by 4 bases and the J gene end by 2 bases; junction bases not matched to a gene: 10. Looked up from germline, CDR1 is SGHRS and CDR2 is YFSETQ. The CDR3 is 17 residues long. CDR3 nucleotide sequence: TGCGCCAGCAGCACAGGCCCCGGGACAGGGGGACAAGAGACCCAGTACTTC. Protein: CASSTGPGTGGQETQYF.

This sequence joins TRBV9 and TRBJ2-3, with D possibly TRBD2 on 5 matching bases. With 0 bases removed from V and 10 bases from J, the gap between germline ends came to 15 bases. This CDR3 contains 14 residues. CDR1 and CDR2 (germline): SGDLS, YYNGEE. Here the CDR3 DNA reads TGTGCCAGCAGCGTAGCTAATGGCGAGGGAGCGCAGTATTTT. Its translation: CASSVANGEGAQYF.

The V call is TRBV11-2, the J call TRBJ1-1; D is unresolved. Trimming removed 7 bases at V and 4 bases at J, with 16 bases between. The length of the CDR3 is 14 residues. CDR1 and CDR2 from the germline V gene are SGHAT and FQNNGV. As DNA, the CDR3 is TGTGCCAGCAAGGGTGGCCTCTATGGCACTGAAGCTTTCTTT. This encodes CASKGGLYGTEAFF.